The T cell receptor (beta chain) described here comes from a study of blood T cell repertoires in COVID-19 (dated by TCRdb to the early 2020s). Background on the whole study: Samples covering the acute and convalescent phases of COVID-19 were provided by collaborators in the United States, Italy and Spain. The material from the prospective study consisted of cDNA or gDNA derived from T cells, B-cell-depleted T cells, or PBMCs. Subjects who had been exposed to COVID-19, were actively infected with it, or had recovered from it provided the deeply sampled blood TCRbeta repertoires that made up the dataset. The repertoires were released in a freely available public database intended as a resource for research on the immune response to SARS-CoV-2. The samples were drawn from the first 160 participants of the ongoing ImmuneRACE study and from over 950 subjects provided by 6 global collaborators. Sample metadata almost always included a de-identified subject ID, COVID-19 status, age in years and sex. Where available, HLA class I and class II types were taken from metadata supplied by the sample provider and were not determined by assay-based typing.

With respect to this clone: Its antigen remains undetermined. No base quality values were provided; no much bigger clone lies one nucleotide off.

The immunoSEQ Assay, a bias-controlled multiplex PCR, was used to amplify TCRbeta CDR3 regions from genomic DNA. In the original analysis: Nucleated cell counts per sample were estimated from amplification of reference gene primers within the assay. To quantify the absolute abundance of each unique TCRbeta CDR3 rearrangement, sequence reads were collapsed and filtered. For each sample, productive Simpson clonality was calculated as the square root of Simpson's diversity index over productive rearrangements. The source is immuneACCESS, and TCRdb retained only in-frame sequences with V and J called. Part of the clones is not carried over; for the studies checked, unresolved V genes explain less than half of this, and the remainder is unexplained. V and J calls and clone size are copied from that table; D and trimming were computed from the DNA. The sample records about 150,000 clones, approximately 80% of which are singletons. In total, the top ten clones hold roughly 17% of the sample.

What the research found in general, with its limitations: The amount of clinical and demographic metadata varied by source and participant and was provided uncurated.

The collaborating institutions used their own protocols to collect whole blood in K2EDTA tubes. Collaborator samples were shipped for TCRbeta analysis as frozen whole blood, isolated PBMCs, or DNA extracted from either sample type. The CDR3 runs 18 residues from the cysteine to the phenylalanine. The CDR3 DNA has 54 bases and is translated from base 1. At the junction V is shortened by 3 bases and J by 0 bases; bases outside the gene matches: 10. From the germline V gene (reference sequence), CDR1 is MNHEY and CDR2 is SMNVEV. The TCR sequence derives from a man aged 50-59 years with acute or convalescent COVID-19. The chain joins TRBV27 to TRBJ2-3; 9 bases in the middle match TRBD1. Sequencing was carried out using peripheral blood. The DNA sequence follows: TGTGCCAGCAGTTTTTTTGGGACAGGGTGGAGTAGCACAGATACGCAGTATTTT. This translates into CASSFFGTGWSSTDTQYF.